This T cell receptor (beta chain) came from a study of blood T cell repertoires in COVID-19. Study in general: Acute and convalescent COVID-19 specimens originated in the United States, Italy and Spain. Sample material is recorded as cDNA or gDNA derived from T cells, B-cell-depleted T cells, or PBMCs.

In germline, CDR1 is SGHRS, CDR2 YFSETQ. V trimming: 5 bases; J trimming: 2 bases; junction bases outside the gene matches: 9. The CDR3 has 15 amino acids. As processed by the authors: Amplified reference gene primers provided the basis for estimating nucleated cell counts. Sequenced by immunoSEQ multiplex PCR; TCRdb stores in-frame clones only, minus some. V and J calls and clone size are those listed in that table; D and trimming were worked out from the DNA. This table has 130,000 or so clones, 85% to 90% appearing once. Sequenced input: peripheral blood. V and J are TRBV5-1 and TRBJ2-5; 7 nucleotides match TRBD2. This sequence was found in a man in his 70s with active COVID-19. CDR3 sequence: CASRGGASPQETQYF. The CDR3 region has the DNA TGCGCCAGCAGGGGAGGGGCTTCTCCACAAGAGACCCAGTACTTC.